Sequencing of this TCR beta chain was carried out in a study of cytotoxic CD8 clonotypes in ibrutinib-treated CLL. The CDR3 sequence is 14 residues long. V was pared by 5 bases and J by 7 bases, with 7 bases of the junction left unmatched. Germline V lookup: CDR1 PRHDT, CDR2 FYEKMQ (reference sequence). Here immunoSEQ multiplex PCR was the method, and the copy in TCRdb shows in-frame clones only, minus some. The table lists 120,000 to 150,000 clones, around 77% of them singletons. The sequencing used PBMCs, collected after 12 months of ibrutinib treatment. This chain links TRBV13 with TRBJ1-4, with 7 bases aligning to TRBD1. The TCR sequence derives from a human donor with chronic lymphocytic leukemia. In DNA form, the CDR3 reads TGTGCCAGCAGCCACTTAGGGGGCGGTGAAAAACTGTTTTTT. This encodes CASSHLGGGEKLFF.